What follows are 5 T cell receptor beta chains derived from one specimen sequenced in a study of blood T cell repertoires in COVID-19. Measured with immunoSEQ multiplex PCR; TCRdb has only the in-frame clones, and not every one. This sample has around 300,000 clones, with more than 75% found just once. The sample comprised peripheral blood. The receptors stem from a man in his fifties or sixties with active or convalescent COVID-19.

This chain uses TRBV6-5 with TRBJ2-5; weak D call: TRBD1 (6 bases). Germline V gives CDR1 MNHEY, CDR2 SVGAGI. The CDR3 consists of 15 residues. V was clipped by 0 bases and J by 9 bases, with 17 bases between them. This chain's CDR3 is CASSYSRGSGTAQYF. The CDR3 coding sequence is TGTGCCAGCAGTTACTCGAGGGGGTCAGGCACAGCCCAGTACTTC.

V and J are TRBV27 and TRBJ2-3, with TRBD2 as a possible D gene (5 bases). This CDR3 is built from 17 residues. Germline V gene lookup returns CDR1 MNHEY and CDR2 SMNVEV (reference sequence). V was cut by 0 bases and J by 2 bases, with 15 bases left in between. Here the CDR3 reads CASSLSRLWRITDTQYF. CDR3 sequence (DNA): TGTGCCAGCAGTTTATCGAGGTTGTGGAGGATCACAGATACGCAGTATTTT.

CDR3 region: CAHWMAGGRTGELFF. The CDR3, as DNA: TGTGCTCACTGGATGGCGGGAGGGAGGACCGGGGAGCTGTTTTTT. The V and J genes are TRBV21-1 and TRBJ2-2; the listed D gene, TRBD2, was not tested against the DNA. TRBV21-1 is classified as a pseudogene. The CDR3 extends over 15 amino acids.

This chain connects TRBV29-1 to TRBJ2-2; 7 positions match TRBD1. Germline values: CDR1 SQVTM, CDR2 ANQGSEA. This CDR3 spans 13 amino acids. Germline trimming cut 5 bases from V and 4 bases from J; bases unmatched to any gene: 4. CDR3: CSVIGDSTGELFF. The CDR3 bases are TGCAGCGTTATCGGGGACAGCACCGGGGAGCTGTTTTTT.

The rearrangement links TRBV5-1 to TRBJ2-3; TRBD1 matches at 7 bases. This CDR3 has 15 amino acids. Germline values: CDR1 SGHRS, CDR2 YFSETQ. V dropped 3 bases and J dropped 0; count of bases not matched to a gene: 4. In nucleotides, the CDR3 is TGCGCCAGCAGCTCGACAGGGCGTAGCACAGATACGCAGTATTTT. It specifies CASSSTGRSTDTQYF.